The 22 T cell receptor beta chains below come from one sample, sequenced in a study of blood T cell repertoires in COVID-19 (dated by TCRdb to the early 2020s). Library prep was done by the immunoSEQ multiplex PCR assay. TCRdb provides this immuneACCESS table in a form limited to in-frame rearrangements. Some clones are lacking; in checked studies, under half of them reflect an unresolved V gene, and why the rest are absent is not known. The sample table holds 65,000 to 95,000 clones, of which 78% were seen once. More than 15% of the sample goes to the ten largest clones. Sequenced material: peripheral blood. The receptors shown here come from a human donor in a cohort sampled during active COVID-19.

CDR3 loop: CASSFGTGGKNTEAFF. CDR3 sequence (DNA): TGCGCCAGCAGCTTTGGGACAGGGGGGAAGAACACTGAAGCTTTCTTT. The V and J genes are TRBV5-1 and TRBJ1-1; 11 bases are a match to TRBD1. The CDR3 totals 16 residues. From germline, CDR1 is SGHRS and CDR2 YFSETQ. The J segment lost 1 base and the V segment lost 2 bases, leaving 4 bases of the junction unmatched.

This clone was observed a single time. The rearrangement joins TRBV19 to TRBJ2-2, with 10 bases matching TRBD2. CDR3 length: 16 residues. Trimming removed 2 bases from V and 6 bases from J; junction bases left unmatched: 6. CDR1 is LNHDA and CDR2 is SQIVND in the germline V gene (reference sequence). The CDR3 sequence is CASSIMLAGAPGELFF. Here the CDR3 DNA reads TGTGCCAGTAGTATAATGCTAGCGGGAGCTCCCGGGGAGCTGTTTTTT.

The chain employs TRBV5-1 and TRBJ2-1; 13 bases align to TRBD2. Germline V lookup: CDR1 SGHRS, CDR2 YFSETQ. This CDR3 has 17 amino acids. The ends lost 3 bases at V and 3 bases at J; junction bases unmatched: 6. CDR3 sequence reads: CASSWAGLAGVYNEQFF. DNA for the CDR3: TGCGCCAGCAGCTGGGCCGGACTAGCGGGAGTCTACAATGAGCAGTTCTTC.

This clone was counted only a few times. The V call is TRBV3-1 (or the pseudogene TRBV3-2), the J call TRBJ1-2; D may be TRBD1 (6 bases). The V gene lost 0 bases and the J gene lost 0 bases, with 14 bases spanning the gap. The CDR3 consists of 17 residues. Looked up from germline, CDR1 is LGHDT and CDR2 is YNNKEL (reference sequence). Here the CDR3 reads CASSQEGGPKANYGYTF. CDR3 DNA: TGTGCCAGCAGCCAAGAGGGGGGGCCTAAAGCTAACTATGGCTACACCTTC.

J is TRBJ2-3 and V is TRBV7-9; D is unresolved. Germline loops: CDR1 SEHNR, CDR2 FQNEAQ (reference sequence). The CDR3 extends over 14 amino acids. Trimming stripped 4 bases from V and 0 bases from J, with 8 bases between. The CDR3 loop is CASSYPSSTDTQYF. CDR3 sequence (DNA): TGTGCCAGCAGCTACCCAAGCAGCACAGATACGCAGTATTTT.

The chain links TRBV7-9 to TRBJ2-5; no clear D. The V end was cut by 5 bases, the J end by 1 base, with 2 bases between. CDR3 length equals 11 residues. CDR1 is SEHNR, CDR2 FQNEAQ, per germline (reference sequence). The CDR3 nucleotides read TGTGCCAGCAGCCTCCAAGAGACCCAGTACTTC. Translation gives CASSLQETQYF.

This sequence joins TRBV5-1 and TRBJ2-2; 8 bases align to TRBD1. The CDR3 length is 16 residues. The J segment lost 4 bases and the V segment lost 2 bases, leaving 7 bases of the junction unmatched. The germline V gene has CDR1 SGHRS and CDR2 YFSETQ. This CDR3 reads CASSFFGQGGTGELFF. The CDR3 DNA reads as TGCGCCAGCAGCTTTTTTGGACAGGGTGGCACCGGGGAGCTGTTTTTT.

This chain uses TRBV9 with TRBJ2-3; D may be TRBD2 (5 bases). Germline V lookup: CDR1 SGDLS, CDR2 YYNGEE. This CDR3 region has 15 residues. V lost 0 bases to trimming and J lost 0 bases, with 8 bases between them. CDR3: CASSVGTDSTDTQYF. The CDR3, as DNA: TGTGCCAGCAGCGTAGGGACTGATAGCACAGATACGCAGTATTTT. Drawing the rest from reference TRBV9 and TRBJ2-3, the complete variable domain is DSGVTQTPKHLITATGQRVTLRCSPRSGDLSVYWYQQSLDQGLQFLIQYYNGEERAKGNILERFSAQQFPDLHSELNLSSLELGDSALYFCASSVGTDSTDTQYFGPGTRLTVL.

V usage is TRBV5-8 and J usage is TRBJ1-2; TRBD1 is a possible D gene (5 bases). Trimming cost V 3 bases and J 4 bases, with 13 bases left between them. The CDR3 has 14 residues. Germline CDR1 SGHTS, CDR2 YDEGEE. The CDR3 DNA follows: TGTGCCAGCAGCTACGCCGGAGGGGTCTATGGCTACACCTTC. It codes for CASSYAGGVYGYTF.

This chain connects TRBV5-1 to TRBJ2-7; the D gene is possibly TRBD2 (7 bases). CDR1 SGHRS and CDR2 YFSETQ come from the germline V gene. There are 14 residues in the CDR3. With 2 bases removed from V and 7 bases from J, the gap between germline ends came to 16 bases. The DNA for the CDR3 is TGCGCCAGCAGCTTTGAGGGGGGGCCAGGGGAGCAGTACTTC. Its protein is CASSFEGGPGEQYF.

DNA of the CDR3: TGCGCCAGCAGCCAAGGGGAGAAGGTAGGCAATGAGCAGTTCTTC. This translates into CASSQGEKVGNEQFF. The V gene is TRBV4-1, the J gene TRBJ2-1; perhaps TRBD2 as D (5 bases). The CDR3 totals 15 residues. V was clipped by 1 base and J by 6 bases, with 13 bases between them. The V gene's germline CDR1 is MGHRA and CDR2 YSYEKL.

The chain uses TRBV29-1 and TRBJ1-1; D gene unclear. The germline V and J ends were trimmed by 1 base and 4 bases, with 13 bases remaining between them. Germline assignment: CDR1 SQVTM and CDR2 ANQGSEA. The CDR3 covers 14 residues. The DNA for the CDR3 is TGCAGCGTTGAAGGTTGGAGGGAAGGCACTGAAGCTTTCTTT. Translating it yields CSVEGWREGTEAFF.

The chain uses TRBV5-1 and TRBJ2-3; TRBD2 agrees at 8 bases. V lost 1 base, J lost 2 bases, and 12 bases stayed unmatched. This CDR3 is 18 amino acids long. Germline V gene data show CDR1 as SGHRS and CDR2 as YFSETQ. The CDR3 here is CASSLNPARGAVTDTQYF. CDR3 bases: TGCGCCAGCAGCTTGAACCCTGCGCGGGGGGCTGTCACAGATACGCAGTATTTT. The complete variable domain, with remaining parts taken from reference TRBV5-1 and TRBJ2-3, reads KAGVTQTPRYLIKTRGQQVTLSCSPISGHRSVSWYQQTPGQGLQFLFEYFSETQRNKGNFPGRFSGRQFSNSRSEMNVSTLELGDSALYLCASSLNPARGAVTDTQYFGPGTRLTVL.

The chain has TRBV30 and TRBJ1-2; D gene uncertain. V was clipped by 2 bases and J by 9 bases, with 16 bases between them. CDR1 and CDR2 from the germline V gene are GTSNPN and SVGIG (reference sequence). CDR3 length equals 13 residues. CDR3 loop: CAWSPQFLDRYTF. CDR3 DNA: TGTGCCTGGAGTCCCCAGTTCCTTGATCGCTACACCTTC.

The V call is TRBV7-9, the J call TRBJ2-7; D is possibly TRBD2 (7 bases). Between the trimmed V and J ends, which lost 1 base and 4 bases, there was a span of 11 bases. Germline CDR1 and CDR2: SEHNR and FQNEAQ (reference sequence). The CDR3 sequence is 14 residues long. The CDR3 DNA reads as TGTGCCAGCAGCTTAGACAGGGAGGGATACGAGCAGTACTTC. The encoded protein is CASSLDREGYEQYF.

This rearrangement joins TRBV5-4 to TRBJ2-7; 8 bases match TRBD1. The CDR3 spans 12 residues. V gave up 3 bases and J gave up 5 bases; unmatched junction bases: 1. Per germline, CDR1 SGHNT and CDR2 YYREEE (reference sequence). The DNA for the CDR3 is TGTGCCAGCAGCTGGACAGGGAACGAGCAGTACTTC. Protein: CASSWTGNEQYF.

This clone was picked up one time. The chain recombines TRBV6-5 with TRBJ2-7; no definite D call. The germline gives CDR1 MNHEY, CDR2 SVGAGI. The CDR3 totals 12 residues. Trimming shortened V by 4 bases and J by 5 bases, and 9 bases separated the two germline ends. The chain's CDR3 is CASSSNIDEQYF. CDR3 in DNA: TGTGCCAGCAGTTCCAACATTGACGAGCAGTACTTC.

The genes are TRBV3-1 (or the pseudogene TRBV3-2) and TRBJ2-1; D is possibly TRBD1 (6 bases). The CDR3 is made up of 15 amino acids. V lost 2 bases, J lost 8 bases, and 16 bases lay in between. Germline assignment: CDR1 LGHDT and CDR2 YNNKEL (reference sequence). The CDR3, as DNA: TGTGCCAGCAGCCAACACGACAGGATGCGCGATGAGCAGTTCTTC. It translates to CASSQHDRMRDEQFF.

As DNA, the CDR3 is TGTGCCAGCAGCTTAGGCAGGACGAACACCGGGGAGCTGTTTTTT. Translating it yields CASSLGRTNTGELFF. The V gene is TRBV5-4, the J gene TRBJ2-2, with D hard to call. Germline loops: CDR1 SGHNT, CDR2 YYREEE (reference sequence). The germline V and J ends were trimmed by 2 bases and 0 bases, with 8 bases remaining between them. The CDR3 is 15 amino acids.

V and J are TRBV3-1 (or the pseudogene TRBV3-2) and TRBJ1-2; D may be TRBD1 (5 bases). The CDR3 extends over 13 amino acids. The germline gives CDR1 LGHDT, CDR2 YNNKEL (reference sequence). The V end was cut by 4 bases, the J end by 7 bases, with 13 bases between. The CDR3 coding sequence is TGTGCCAGCAGCCCCCCGGGGGGGTCTGGCTACACCTTC. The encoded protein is CASSPPGGSGYTF.

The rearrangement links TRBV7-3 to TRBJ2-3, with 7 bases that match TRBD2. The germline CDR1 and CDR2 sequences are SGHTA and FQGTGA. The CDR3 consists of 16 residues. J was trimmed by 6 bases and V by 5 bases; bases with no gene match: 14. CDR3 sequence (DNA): TGTGCCAGCAGCCCACCTCTAGCGGCCCCCTTTGATACGCAGTATTTT. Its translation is CASSPPLAAPFDTQYF. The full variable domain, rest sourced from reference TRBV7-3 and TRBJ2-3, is GAGVSQTPSNKVTEKGKYVELRCDPISGHTALYWYRQSLGQGPEFLIYFQGTGAADDSGLPNDRFFAVRPEGSVSTLKIQRTERGDSAVYLCASSPPLAAPFDTQYFGPGTRLTVL.

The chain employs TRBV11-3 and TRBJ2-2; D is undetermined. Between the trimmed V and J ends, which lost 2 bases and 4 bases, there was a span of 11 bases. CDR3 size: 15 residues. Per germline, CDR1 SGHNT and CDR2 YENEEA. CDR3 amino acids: CASSLYRPGTGELFF. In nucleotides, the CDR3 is TGTGCCAGCAGCTTATACCGACCGGGCACCGGGGAGCTGTTTTTT.